What follows describes a single T cell receptor beta chain. Its specificity is not known. The CDR3 runs to 14 residues. Germline V gene data show CDR1 as SGHRS and CDR2 as YFSETQ. The V and J ends lost 0 bases and 3 bases respectively, with 10 bases between them. The data were obtained in a study of OX40 agonist ivuxolimab in advanced cancers. Across the whole study: In this trial design, patients received ivuxolimab intravenously at 0.01 to 10 mg/kg every 2 weeks. Study outcomes and limitations: Clonal expansion by week 6 occurred in CD4+ and CD8+ blood T cells (at 0.1 to 3.0 mg/kg).

Sequencing used immunoSEQ multiplex PCR; TCRdb keeps in-frame clones, though not all of them. Among approximately 50,000 clones listed, about 90% were seen once. This receptor was taken from an adult with an advanced solid tumor such as melanoma, head and neck, liver or kidney cancer. The specimen comprised CD4+ or CD8+ T cells sorted from blood, sampled in a trial of the OX40 agonist ivuxolimab. The chain carries TRBV5-1 and TRBJ2-7; D gene unclear. CDR3 nucleotide sequence: TGCGCCAGCAGCTTGGACCCCTCAGGCTACGAGCAGTACTTC. This codes for CASSLDPSGYEQYF. Full variable domain (remainder filled in from reference TRBV5-1 and TRBJ2-7): KAGVTQTPRYLIKTRGQQVTLSCSPISGHRSVSWYQQTPGQGLQFLFEYFSETQRNKGNFPGRFSGRQFSNSRSEMNVSTLELGDSALYLCASSLDPSGYEQYFGPGTRLTVT.